The clone carrying this TCR beta chain was counted ten times or more. Its specificity is not known. A TCRbeta library incorporating unique molecular identifiers was prepared. TCRdb analysed the PCR reads with MiXCR anew, one entry per CDR3 protein. This table holds nearly 200,000 distinct CDR3 sequences, 6.3% found once. The source of the sample is a study of T-cell reconstitution after alpha-beta-depleted transplantation in children. Study-level results: Where alpha-beta T cells came from about two months after transplant was reportedly several hundred expanded graft clones. Some patients showed high day-60 TCRbeta diversity, which derived from surviving recipient T cells and thymic progenitors. At the one-year point after transplant, T-cell counts and TCRbeta diversity were found to come mostly from T cells that had been newly produced.

The V and J ends lost 7 bases and 7 bases, in that order; junction bases with no gene match: 6. Germline CDR1 SNHLY, CDR2 FYNNEI. The CDR3 length is 12 residues. This TCR came from a girl under three years old with combined immunodeficiency, due to receive a stem cell transplant. Sequencing was performed on PBMCs, taken before TCRalphabeta/CD19-depleted stem cell transplant. The chain couples TRBV2 to TRBJ1-2; 7 nucleotides agree with TRBD1. CDR3 nucleotides: TGTGCCAGCACCGGACAGGTTGGTGGCTACACCTTC. It specifies CASTGQVGGYTF.